The 32 T cell receptor beta chains below all came from one sample that was sequenced in a study of neurological immune-mediated disorders. Using its own MiXCR run on the 5' RACE reads, TCRdb lists one record per CDR3 protein. The sample includes about 60,000 distinct CDR3 sequences, roughly 9.8% seen only once; the top ten take around 13%. Time point defined: longitudinal time-point 2. The sequencing input was PBMCs. These receptors all stem from a young man in good health.

This clonotype was seen at least ten times. The V gene is TRBV5-1, the J gene TRBJ2-7, with D unresolved. V was trimmed by 1 base and J by 5 bases, leaving 7 bases between them. CDR1 and CDR2 (germline): SGHRS, YFSETQ. This CDR3 region has 12 residues. The CDR3 is CASSLYSDEQYF. CDR3 bases: TGCGCCAGCAGCTTGTATTCGGACGAGCAGTACTTC.

This clonotype was found many times. This chain uses TRBV28 with TRBJ2-7; TRBD1 agrees at 8 bases. With V trimmed by 5 bases and J by 7 bases, 13 bases remained unmatched. This CDR3 comprises 15 residues. The germline CDR1 and CDR2 sequences are MDHEN and SYDVKM. The CDR3 nucleotides read TGTGCCAGCAGTCATCACCGGGACAGGCCTTGGGAGCAGTACTTC. It is translated as CASSHHRDRPWEQYF.

This clonotype was counted many times. The chain recombines TRBV7-8 with TRBJ2-2, with TRBD2 matching 7 bases. This CDR3 spans 15 amino acids. Germline CDR1 reads SGHVS; CDR2 reads FQNEAQ. J gave up 4 bases and V 5 bases, and 7 bases lay outside the gene matches. CDR3 region: CASSPIRGVTGELFF. The CDR3 nucleotides are TGTGCCAGCAGCCCCATTCGGGGGGTCACCGGGGAGCTGTTTTTT.

Remarks on this clonotype: The CDR3 carries no conserved terminal phenylalanine or tryptophan, so it likely arises from a read error. CDR3 nucleotides: TGTGCCAGCAGCCTAGTTCAAACCTACGAGCAGTACTTA. Translating it yields CASSLVQTYEQYL. The chain links TRBV28 to TRBJ2-7; unclear D gene. V was trimmed by 6 bases and J by 2 bases, leaving 11 bases between them. Germline CDR1 reads MDHEN; CDR2 reads SYDVKM. The CDR3 contains 13 residues.

This clonotype was seen many times. V is TRBV12-3 or TRBV12-4 and J is TRBJ2-3, with 8 bases fitting TRBD2. This CDR3 region has 15 residues. With 6 bases clipped from V and 4 bases from J, the junction kept 9 bases outside the gene matches. CDR3: CASSQREMGADTQYF. In nucleotides, the CDR3 is TGTGCCAGCAGCCAGCGGGAGATGGGCGCAGATACGCAGTATTTT.

This clonotype was seen repeatedly, ten times or more. The V gene is TRBV6-4, the J gene TRBJ2-2, with a tentative D call TRBD1 (5 bases). Trimming pared 4 bases from V and 3 bases from J, leaving 6 bases between. Looked up from germline, CDR1 is MRHNA and CDR2 is SNTAGT. This CDR3 has 13 amino acids. This CDR3 reads CASSGRDTGELFF. For the CDR3, the DNA is TGTGCCAGCAGTGGCAGGGACACCGGGGAGCTGTTTTTT.

This clonotype has more than one count but fewer than ten. The chain is built from TRBV7-2 and TRBJ2-7; no definite D call. Germline loops: CDR1 SGHTA, CDR2 FQGNSA. V shed 2 bases and J shed 3 bases, with 14 bases lying between them. The CDR3 is made up of 15 amino acids. The CDR3 bases are TGTGCCAGCAGCTTATGGAGCCAACAAGGCTACGAGCAGTACTTC. It codes for CASSLWSQQGYEQYF.

This clonotype was recorded at least ten times. The gene calls are TRBV5-1 and TRBJ1-2; TRBD1 matches at 8 bases. The germline V gene has CDR1 SGHRS and CDR2 YFSETQ. There are 14 residues in the CDR3. After removal of 4 bases from V and 4 bases from J, the junction contained 6 bases not matched to a gene. The CDR3, as DNA: TGCGCCAGCAGCCAGGGGGCGGAAGGCTATGGCTACACCTTC. Protein sequence: CASSQGAEGYGYTF. The full variable domain, its missing parts supplied by reference TRBV5-1 and TRBJ1-2, is KAGVTQTPRYLIKTRGQQVTLSCSPISGHRSVSWYQQTPGQGLQFLFEYFSETQRNKGNFPGRFSGRQFSNSRSEMNVSTLELGDSALYLCASSQGAEGYGYTFGSGTRLTVV.

This clonotype has ten or more counts. The chain links TRBV28 to TRBJ2-4; D gene unclear. The V and J ends lost 3 bases and 1 base respectively, with 16 bases between them. The CDR3 consists of 17 residues. Germline CDR1 and CDR2: MDHEN and SYDVKM. The CDR3 here is CASSFVAGGGAKNIQYF. CDR3 coding DNA: TGTGCCAGCAGTTTTGTCGCCGGCGGTGGGGCCAAAAACATTCAGTACTTC.

This clonotype appeared many times. The genes are TRBV19 and TRBJ2-4; TRBD1 is a possible D gene (5 bases). The CDR3 is made up of 12 amino acids. With 7 bases removed from V and 10 bases from J, the gap between germline ends came to 14 bases. CDR1 and CDR2 (germline): LNHDA, SQIVND (reference sequence). CDR3: CASMKVTGIQYF. The CDR3 DNA follows: TGTGCCAGTATGAAAGTAACAGGTATTCAGTACTTC. Based on the CDR3 plus reference TRBV19 and TRBJ2-4, the full variable domain is DGGITQSPKYLFRKEGQNVTLSCEQNLNHDAMYWYRQDPGQGLRLIYYSQIVNDFQKGDIAEGYSVSREKKESFPLTVTSAQKNPTAFYLCASMKVTGIQYFGAGTRLSVL.

This clonotype occurred a few times. The rearrangement links TRBV11-2 to TRBJ2-7, with 10 bases lining up with TRBD1. CDR1 and CDR2 (germline): SGHAT, FQNNGV. Trimming removed 5 bases from V and 4 bases from J; junction bases left unmatched: 5. The length of the CDR3 is 14 residues. The CDR3 reads CASSGGQGVYEQYF. Written as DNA, the CDR3 is TGTGCCAGCAGCGGCGGACAGGGGGTGTACGAGCAGTACTTC.

This clonotype was observed at least ten times. The V gene is TRBV5-1, the J gene TRBJ2-3; D remains ambiguous. Looked up from germline, CDR1 is SGHRS and CDR2 is YFSETQ. Trimming took 4 bases from V and 2 from J, leaving 17 bases between them. This CDR3 has 16 residues. CDR3 region: CASSPGRASPTDTQYF. DNA of the CDR3: TGCGCCAGCAGCCCCGGACGGGCCTCCCCCACAGATACGCAGTATTTT.

This clonotype turned up a few times. The rearrangement joins TRBV15 to TRBJ2-1, with 10 bases identical to TRBD2. The CDR3 has 16 amino acids. In germline, CDR1 is LNHNV, CDR2 YYDKDF (reference sequence). J was trimmed by 3 bases and V by 2 bases; bases with no gene match: 4. For the CDR3, the DNA is TGTGCCACCAGCAGAACTCGGACTAGCGGCTACAATGAGCAGTTCTTC. Residues: CATSRTRTSGYNEQFF. The full variable domain, in which reference TRBV15 and TRBJ2-1 provide the parts outside the CDR3, is DAMVIQNPRYQVTQFGKPVTLSCSQTLNHNVMYWYQQKSSQAPKLLFHYYDKDFNNEADTPDNFQSRRPNTSFCFLDIRSPGLGDTAMYLCATSRTRTSGYNEQFFGPGTRLTVL.

This clonotype was seen at least ten times. The gene calls are TRBV6-1 and TRBJ2-7; 9 bases agree with TRBD1. Unmatched junction bases numbered 8, after V lost 6 bases and J lost 5 bases. Germline V gene lookup returns CDR1 MNHNS and CDR2 SASEGT. The CDR3 spans 14 residues. The CDR3 is CASSPGTGYNEQYF. The CDR3 DNA reads TGTGCCAGCAGCCCCGGGACAGGGTACAACGAGCAGTACTTC.

On this clonotype itself: The CDR3 end shows no conserved phenylalanine or tryptophan, and so a read error is likely. The rearrangement uses TRBV12-3 or TRBV12-4 and TRBJ2-7; tentative D call: TRBD2 (7 bases). The CDR3 spans 15 residues. The CDR3 here is CASRPRGAGEYDQYL. The CDR3 DNA is TGTGCCAGCAGGCCTCGGGGGGCGGGAGAGTACGATCAGTACCTC.

In this sample, this clonotype turned up a few times. This chain uses TRBV7-9 with TRBJ2-7; tentatively, D is TRBD1 (6 bases). Trimming cost V 2 bases and J 4 bases, with 12 bases left between them. The CDR3 sequence is 14 residues long. CDR1 and CDR2 (germline): SEHNR, FQNEAQ (reference sequence). CDR3 sequence reads: CASSLTGQRYEQYF. CDR3 nucleotides: TGTGCCAGCAGCTTAACAGGACAGAGATACGAGCAGTACTTC.

Many counts were recorded for this clonotype. The chain carries TRBV6-5 and TRBJ2-1, with D perhaps TRBD2 (6 bases). This CDR3 spans 16 amino acids. Germline CDR1 reads MNHEY; CDR2 reads SVGAGI. V shed 7 bases and J shed 3 bases, with 19 bases lying between them. Here the CDR3 DNA reads TGTGCCAGCACGCGGTGGGGTAGCGGACGCTACAATGAGCAGTTCTTC. Translating gives CASTRWGSGRYNEQFF.

This clonotype occurred a few times. V gene TRBV28 combines with J gene TRBJ2-2; TRBD1 might be the D (5 bases). CDR1 and CDR2 from the germline V gene are MDHEN and SYDVKM. The CDR3 has 12 residues. V lost 6 bases, J lost 6 bases, and 8 bases lay in between. The CDR3 loop is CASRQGSGELFF. The CDR3 coding sequence is TGTGCCAGCAGGCAGGGATCCGGGGAGCTGTTTTTT.

Ten or more counts support this clonotype. The chain is built from TRBV5-1 and TRBJ2-2; no reliable D call. V was clipped by 0 bases and J by 4 bases, with 7 bases between them. The CDR3 totals 14 residues. Per germline, CDR1 SGHRS and CDR2 YFSETQ. This CDR3 is CASSLEGITGELFF. CDR3 sequence (DNA): TGCGCCAGCAGCTTGGAAGGAATCACCGGGGAGCTGTTTTTT.

This clonotype has a handful of counts. This chain uses TRBV27 with TRBJ2-7; 7 positions match TRBD1. Looked up from germline, CDR1 is MNHEY and CDR2 is SMNVEV (reference sequence). The V segment lost 6 bases and the J segment 6 bases; nucleotides outside the gene matches: 5. This CDR3 region has 12 residues. The CDR3 reads CASRTGRSEQYF. CDR3 coding DNA: TGTGCCAGCAGGACAGGGCGCAGCGAGCAGTACTTC.

This clonotype was counted ten times or more. The chain has TRBV20-1 and TRBJ2-7, with D hard to call. V lost 3 bases to trimming and J lost 0 bases, with 9 bases between them. The CDR3 is made up of 13 amino acids. Germline lookup yields CDR1 DFQATT and CDR2 SNEGSKA (reference sequence). The CDR3 DNA follows: TGCAGTGCTAGCCAGTGGAGCTCCTACGAGCAGTACTTC. The encoded protein is CSASQWSSYEQYF.

There are many counts of this clonotype. The rearrangement uses TRBV20-1 and TRBJ2-5; maybe TRBD2 (8 bases). The CDR3 contains 18 residues. Germline CDR1 and CDR2: DFQATT and SNEGSKA (reference sequence). The V gene lost 0 bases and the J gene lost 1 base, with 21 bases spanning the gap. CDR3 DNA: TGCAGTGCTAGAGATTTCGCCCGGGAGGGGGCCCTCCAAGAGACCCAGTACTTC. Protein product: CSARDFAREGALQETQYF.

This clonotype was detected ten times or more. The J gene is TRBJ2-2, the V gene TRBV12-3 or TRBV12-4, with 10 bases lining up with TRBD2. This CDR3 has 15 amino acids. With 6 bases clipped from V and 6 bases from J, the junction kept 7 bases outside the gene matches. DNA of the CDR3: TGTGCCAGCAGACGTCTAGCGGGAGCGGCCGGGGAGCTGTTTTTT. Translated: CASRRLAGAAGELFF.

This clonotype was found many times. The chain couples TRBV7-7 to TRBJ2-1; D ambiguous. This CDR3 is built from 13 residues. Germline V gives CDR1 SSHAT, CDR2 FNYEAQ (reference sequence). V was clipped by 2 bases and J by 6 bases, with 8 bases between them. CDR3 nucleotide sequence: TGTGCCAGCAGCTTAAATCGAGGCAATGAGCAGTTCTTC. This encodes CASSLNRGNEQFF.

This clonotype was counted at least ten times. The chain has TRBV29-1 and TRBJ1-1, with a possible D match to TRBD1 (5 bases). The CDR3 runs 12 residues. Per germline, CDR1 SQVTM and CDR2 ANQGSEA. The germline V and J ends were trimmed by 4 bases and 4 bases, with 10 bases remaining between them. CDR3 coding DNA: TGCAGCGTTGTGGGGGAGGGCACTGAAGCTTTCTTT. Translated: CSVVGEGTEAFF.

Note on this clonotype: A much larger clone differs by one base, so this may be a read error. This sequence joins TRBV7-2 and TRBJ1-4; D perhaps matches TRBD1 (6 bases). The CDR3 loop spans 14 amino acids. Germline CDR1 and CDR2: SGHTA and FQGNSA. In DNA form, the CDR3 reads TGTGCCAACAGCTTAGGCAGAGGGGGGGAAAAACTGTTTTTT. Residues: CANSLGRGGEKLFF.

This clonotype was counted ten times or more. The genes are TRBV5-1 and TRBJ2-7, with 8 bases that match TRBD2. From germline, CDR1 is SGHRS and CDR2 YFSETQ. This CDR3 region has 15 residues. Trimming cost V 0 bases and J 5 bases; bases outside gene matches: 7. CDR3 coding DNA: TGCGCCAGCAGCTTGGACAACGGGAGGGAGGACGAGCAGTACTTC. This sequence encodes CASSLDNGREDEQYF.

This clonotype was detected ten times or more. The chain joins TRBV28 to TRBJ2-2; 11 nucleotides agree with TRBD1. From germline, CDR1 is MDHEN and CDR2 SYDVKM. This CDR3 has 15 amino acids. J lost 10 bases, V lost 4 bases, and 8 bases had no gene match. The chain's CDR3 is CASSYSDRGQEELFF. CDR3 DNA sequence: TGTGCCAGCAGTTACTCGGACAGGGGGCAGGAGGAGCTGTTTTTT.

This clonotype was picked up many times. The chain carries TRBV27 and TRBJ2-7; D not resolved. Germline-derived CDR1 and CDR2 are MNHEY and SMNVEV (reference sequence). Trimming took 4 bases from V and 2 from J, leaving 12 bases between them. The CDR3 sequence is 14 residues long. The CDR3 nucleotides are TGTGCCAGCAGTTATAAGGGCCCAACCTACGAGCAGTACTTC. Translated, it gives CASSYKGPTYEQYF.

This clonotype showed up many times. This rearrangement joins TRBV12-3 or TRBV12-4 to TRBJ1-5; D unclear. This CDR3 comprises 15 residues. The V end was cut by 3 bases, the J end by 0 bases, with 9 bases between. The CDR3 DNA sequence: TGTGCCAGCAGTTTCGAAATGTATAGCAATCAGCCCCAGCATTTT. Amino acid sequence: CASSFEMYSNQPQHF.

This clonotype was observed at least ten times. The chain couples TRBV4-2 to TRBJ2-1; tentatively, D is TRBD2 (6 bases). Germline-derived CDR1 and CDR2 are LGHNA and YNFKEQ. There are 16 residues in the CDR3. Trimming stripped 0 bases from V and 4 bases from J, with 13 bases between. CDR3 DNA sequence: TGTGCCAGCAGCCAAGAATGGCGGGAAGAGTACAATGAGCAGTTCTTC. It encodes CASSQEWREEYNEQFF.

This clonotype was seen many times. The chain has TRBV5-1 and TRBJ1-3, with D tentatively TRBD1 (6 bases). CDR3 size: 17 residues. The V end lost 4 bases, the J end lost 0 bases, and 17 bases lay between the germline ends. Per the germline V gene, CDR1 is SGHRS and CDR2 is YFSETQ. CDR3 sequence (DNA): TGCGCCAGCAGCGTCTACCCCCAGGGGCTCTCTGGAAACACCATATATTTT. This encodes CASSVYPQGLSGNTIYF.